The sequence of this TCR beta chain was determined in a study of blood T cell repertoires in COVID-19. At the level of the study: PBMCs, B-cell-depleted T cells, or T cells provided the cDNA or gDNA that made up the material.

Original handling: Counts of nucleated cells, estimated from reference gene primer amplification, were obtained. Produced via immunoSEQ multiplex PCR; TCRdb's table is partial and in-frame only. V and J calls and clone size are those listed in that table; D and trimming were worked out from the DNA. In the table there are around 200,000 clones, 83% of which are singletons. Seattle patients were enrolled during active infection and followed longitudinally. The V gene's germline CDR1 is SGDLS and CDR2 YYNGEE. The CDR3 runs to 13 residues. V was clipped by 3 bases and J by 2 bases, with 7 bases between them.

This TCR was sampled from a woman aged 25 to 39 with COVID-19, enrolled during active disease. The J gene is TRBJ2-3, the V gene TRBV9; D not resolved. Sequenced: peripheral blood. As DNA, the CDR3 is TGTGCCAGCAGCGAGCGAGCCACAGATACGCAGTATTTT. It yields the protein CASSERATDTQYF.